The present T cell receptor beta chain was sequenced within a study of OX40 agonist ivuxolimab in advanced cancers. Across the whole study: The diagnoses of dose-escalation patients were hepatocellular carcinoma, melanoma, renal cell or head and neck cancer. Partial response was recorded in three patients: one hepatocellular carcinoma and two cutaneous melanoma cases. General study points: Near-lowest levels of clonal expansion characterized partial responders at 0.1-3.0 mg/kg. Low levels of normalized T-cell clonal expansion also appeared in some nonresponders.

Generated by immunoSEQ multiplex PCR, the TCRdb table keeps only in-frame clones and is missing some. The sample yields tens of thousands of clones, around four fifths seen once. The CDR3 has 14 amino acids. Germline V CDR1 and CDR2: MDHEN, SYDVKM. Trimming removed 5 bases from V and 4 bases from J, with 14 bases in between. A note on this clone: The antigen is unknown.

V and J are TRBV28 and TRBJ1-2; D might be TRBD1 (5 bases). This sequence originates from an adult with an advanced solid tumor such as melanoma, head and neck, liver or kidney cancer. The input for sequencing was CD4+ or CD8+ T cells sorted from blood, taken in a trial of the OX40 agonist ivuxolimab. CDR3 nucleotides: TGTGCCAGCAGTCCCCTCGACAGCAGCTATGGCTACACCTTC. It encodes CASSPLDSSYGYTF.